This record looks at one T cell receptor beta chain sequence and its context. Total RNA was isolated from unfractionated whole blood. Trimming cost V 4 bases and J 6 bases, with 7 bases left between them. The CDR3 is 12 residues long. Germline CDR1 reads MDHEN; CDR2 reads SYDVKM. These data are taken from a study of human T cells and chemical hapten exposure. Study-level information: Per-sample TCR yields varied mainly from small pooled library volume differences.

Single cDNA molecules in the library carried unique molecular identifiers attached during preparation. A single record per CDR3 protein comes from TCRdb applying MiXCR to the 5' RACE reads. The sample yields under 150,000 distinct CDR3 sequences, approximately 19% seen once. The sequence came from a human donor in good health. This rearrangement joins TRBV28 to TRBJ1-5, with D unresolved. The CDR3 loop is CASSSPGQPQHF. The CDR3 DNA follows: TGTGCCAGCAGTTCCCCGGGTCAGCCCCAGCATTTT.